Below, one T cell receptor (beta chain) is given with its context. As yet, its antigen is unknown. The entry originates in a study of beta chain features in type 1 diabetes. Study-wide results and caveats: TCRB CDR3s were moderately but significantly shorter in Type 1 diabetes patients in all four CD4+ subsets.

Sequenced material consisted of expressed TCRB transcripts (all of the isolated RNA was reverse transcribed). Profiling relied on immunoSEQ multiplex PCR, and the TCRdb table lists in-frame clones only, not all of them. The sample comprises about half a million clones, 25% to 35% of which are singletons, and almost 0.065% rests with the top ten. V was shortened by 4 bases and J by 0 bases, with 10 bases between the two germline ends. CDR3 length: 16 amino acids. Germline loops: CDR1 LNHDA, CDR2 SQIVND (reference sequence). One heparinised blood draw, averaging around 0.12 L, came from each donor. The sample taken for sequencing was naive CD4+ T cells from blood. The sequence came from a man aged 18 to 29 in good health. The chain uses TRBV19 and TRBJ2-6; no firm D call. The CDR3 DNA is TGTGCCAGTAGTAGCCTTCCCAACTCTGGGGCCAACGTCCTGACTTTC. This translates into CASSSLPNSGANVLTF. Complete variable domain (other parts from reference TRBV19 and TRBJ2-6): DGGITQSPKYLFRKEGQNVTLSCEQNLNHDAMYWYRQDPGQGLRLIYYSQIVNDFQKGDIAEGYSVSREKKESFPLTVTSAQKNPTAFYLCASSSLPNSGANVLTFGAGSRLTVL.